This paragraph covers one T cell receptor beta chain sequence. Its antigen remains unidentified. This entry comes from a study of shared clonotypes between healthy human individuals. Method: immunoSEQ multiplex PCR; TCRdb's copy keeps in-frame clones and lacks some. The sample consists of under 2,500,000 clones, 95% of them appearing once. This CDR3 is 11 amino acids long. The germline V and J ends were trimmed by 4 bases and 6 bases, with 10 bases remaining between them. Germline V gene lookup returns CDR1 DFQATT and CDR2 SNEGSKA (reference sequence). Study findings and constraints: Estimated clonotype richness was generally higher in naive than memory subsets.

This sequence was found in a man younger than 30 in good health. This chain links TRBV20-1 with TRBJ2-7, with D unclear. Sequencing was carried out using naive CD4+ T cells sorted from blood. Subset given: CD45RA+ positively selected. CDR3 DNA: TGCAGTGCTACCTCGGAAACCGAGCAGTACTTC. It yields the protein CSATSETEQYF.